The clone carrying this T cell receptor (beta chain) was observed many times. Its antigen is still unknown. This entry belongs to a study of T-cell reconstitution after alpha-beta-depleted transplantation in children. Overall study results and limits: Counts and diversity of T cells one year after transplant came mostly from newly produced T cells.

The germline gives CDR1 SGHTA, CDR2 FQGNSA. This CDR3 contains 18 residues. Germline trimming cut 5 bases from V and 2 bases from J; bases unmatched to any gene: 12. Construction of the TCRbeta library involved unique molecular identifiers. TCRdb fed the PCR reads into MiXCR, producing one record per CDR3 protein. The data contain 65,000 to 75,000 distinct CDR3 sequences, roughly 4.4% of them singletons. The TCR originated in a boy in the first two years of life who had a stem cell transplant for acute myeloid leukemia, so the T cells may come from the graft donor. The sequenced sample was PBMCs, mostly from graft donor cells, obtained 180 days after TCRalphabeta/CD19-depleted stem cell transplant. The rearrangement uses TRBV7-2 and TRBJ2-3; 11 bases match TRBD2. CDR3 sequence (DNA): TGTGCCAGCAGCCCCCTTCCCCCGGGACTAGCGGTCACAGATACGCAGTATTTT. Encoded protein: CASSPLPPGLAVTDTQYF.